Shown below are 5 T cell receptor beta chains from a single sample sequenced in a study of cytomegalovirus exposure and HLA in healthy donors. In the PCR, 60 Vbeta and 13 Jbeta primers were used. The method was immunoSEQ multiplex PCR; TCRdb's version includes in-frame clones alone and lacks a portion of them. The specimen's table records around 100,000 clones. Specimen: PBMCs. The receptors here all came from a man between 50 and 59 years old in good health and CMV-seronegative.

Points on this clone: Different DNA sequences within this sample yield the same CDR3. The V and J genes are TRBV29-1 and TRBJ2-7; 7 bases are a match to TRBD1. This CDR3 comprises 12 residues. Looked up from germline, CDR1 is SQVTM and CDR2 is ANQGSEA. With 4 bases clipped from V and 1 base from J, the junction kept 1 base outside the gene matches. CDR3 sequence: CSVGQGSYEQYF. CDR3 nucleotides: TGCAGCGTTGGACAGGGATCCTACGAGCAGTACTTC.

The genes are TRBV15 and TRBJ1-2; D is unresolved. There are 15 residues in the CDR3. CDR1 and CDR2 (germline): LNHNV, YYDKDF (reference sequence). V lost 0 bases, J lost 1 base, and 9 bases lay in between. The CDR3 coding sequence is TGTGCCACCAGCAGAGATCACAGCAATAACTATGGCTACACCTTC. Translated, it gives CATSRDHSNNYGYTF. Complete variable domain (other parts from reference TRBV15 and TRBJ1-2): DAMVIQNPRYQVTQFGKPVTLSCSQTLNHNVMYWYQQKSSQAPKLLFHYYDKDFNNEADTPDNFQSRRPNTSFCFLDIRSPGLGDTAMYLCATSRDHSNNYGYTFGSGTRLTVV.

The chain combines TRBV6-5 with TRBJ1-1; 9 nucleotides line up with TRBD1. V dropped 6 bases and J dropped 10; count of bases not matched to a gene: 9. Per germline, CDR1 MNHEY and CDR2 SVGAGI. There are 13 residues in the CDR3. CDR3 sequence reads: CASRRTGGEIAFF. The DNA of the CDR3 is TGTGCCAGCAGACGTACAGGGGGCGAAATAGCTTTCTTT.

V is TRBV4-3 and J is TRBJ1-1; D gene uncertain. There are 15 residues in the CDR3. The germline V gene has CDR1 LGHNA and CDR2 YSLEER. V lost 0 bases, J lost 4 bases, and 12 bases lay in between. The CDR3 loop is CASSQEFHPGTEAFF. The DNA for the CDR3 is TGCGCCAGCAGCCAAGAGTTCCACCCGGGCACTGAAGCTTTCTTT.

About this clone: Distinct nucleotide sequences in the sample also encode this CDR3. V is TRBV14 and J is TRBJ1-2; D is ambiguous. Per the germline V gene, CDR1 is SGHDN and CDR2 is FVKESK. Trimming left V 4 bases short and J 1 base short, with 7 bases between. CDR3 length: 13 amino acids. CDR3 coding DNA: TGTGCCAGCAGCCCCGGGATTAACTATGGCTACACCTTC. Protein product: CASSPGINYGYTF. Drawing the rest from reference TRBV14 and TRBJ1-2, the complete variable domain is EAGVTQFPSHSVIEKGQTVTLRCDPISGHDNLYWYRRVMGKEIKFLLHFVKESKQDESGMPNNRFLAERTGGTYSTLKVQPAELEDSGVYFCASSPGINYGYTFGSGTRLTVV.